A single sample is the source of the 27 T cell receptor beta chains below, sequenced in a study of shared clonotypes between healthy human individuals. The method was immunoSEQ multiplex PCR; TCRdb's version includes in-frame clones alone and lacks a portion of them. The sample holds 2 million to 2.5 million clones, 90% to 95% seen once. The sequencing sample was made of naive CD4+ T cells from PBMCs. The sample's subset: CD45RA+ positively selected. The source is a man between 18 and 29 years old in good health. Some clones in this sample may be carry-over from other donors' samples.

The chain recombines TRBV6-6 with TRBJ2-5; 9 bases map to TRBD1. Germline V CDR1 and CDR2: MNHNY, SVGAGI (reference sequence). J lost 2 bases, V lost 5 bases, and 3 bases had no gene match. CDR3 length: 14 amino acids. CDR3: CASSRDRAQETQYF. The DNA of the CDR3 is TGTGCCAGCAGTAGGGACAGGGCTCAAGAGACCCAGTACTTC.

V gene TRBV28 combines with J gene TRBJ1-5; TRBD1 is a possible D gene (6 bases). CDR3 length: 14 residues. The germline V gene encodes CDR1 MDHEN and CDR2 SYDVKM. Trimming removed 6 bases from V and 0 bases from J, with 9 bases in between. The CDR3 reads CASSQGISNQPQHF. In nucleotides, the CDR3 is TGTGCCAGCAGCCAGGGGATTAGCAATCAGCCCCAGCATTTT.

The gene calls are TRBV4-3 and TRBJ1-2; 7 nucleotides match TRBD1. V lost 0 bases and J lost 3; bases outside the gene matches: 4. The CDR3 extends over 15 amino acids. The V gene's germline CDR1 is LGHNA and CDR2 YSLEER. The DNA for the CDR3 is TGCGCCAGCAGCCAAGACTGGACAGGACACTATGGCTACACCTTC. Translating it yields CASSQDWTGHYGYTF.

There are a few counts of this clone. This sequence joins TRBV16 and TRBJ1-4; D uncertain. Trimming shortened V by 0 bases and J by 8 bases, and 16 bases separated the two germline ends. Germline V gene sequence: CDR1 KGHSY, CDR2 FQNENV. CDR3 length: 16 residues. The CDR3 region is CASSQSIGRREEKLFF. The CDR3 bases are TGTGCCAGCAGCCAATCGATCGGGCGGAGGGAGGAAAAACTGTTTTTT.

V and J are TRBV9 and TRBJ1-5; TRBD1 matches at 7 bases. This CDR3 comprises 16 residues. V shed 4 bases, J shed 6 bases, and the junction held 13 bases outside the gene matches. Germline V CDR1 and CDR2: SGDLS, YYNGEE. The CDR3 loop is CASSPEGGGGGQPQHF. The CDR3 nucleotides are TGTGCCAGCAGCCCCGAGGGTGGAGGGGGCGGTCAGCCCCAGCATTTT.

The chain couples TRBV5-6 to TRBJ1-6, with D hard to call. The V and J ends lost 2 bases and 14 bases respectively, with 11 bases between them. Germline CDR1 and CDR2: SGHDT and YYEEEE. The CDR3 is 12 amino acids. CDR3 protein: CASSFVVGSLHF. The CDR3 DNA is TGTGCCAGCAGCTTTGTAGTTGGGTCCCTCCACTTT.

This clone was seen just once. This chain connects TRBV6-6 to TRBJ2-3; 12 bases fit TRBD1. The J segment lost 3 bases and the V segment lost 7 bases, leaving 8 bases of the junction unmatched. The length of the CDR3 is 16 residues. Germline V gives CDR1 MNHNY, CDR2 SVGAGI (reference sequence). CDR3 nucleotide sequence: TGTGCCAGCATCAAGGGGACAGGGGGCTTGACAGATACGCAGTATTTT. Its protein is CASIKGTGGLTDTQYF.

This CDR3 reads CASSPRGSSYNEQFF. CDR3 in DNA: TGTGCCAGCAGTCCTCGGGGAAGCTCCTACAATGAGCAGTTCTTC. The gene calls are TRBV28 and TRBJ2-1; D possibly corresponds to TRBD2 (5 bases). Trimming left V 5 bases short and J 0 bases short, with 11 bases between. The CDR3 extends over 15 amino acids. The germline V gene has CDR1 MDHEN and CDR2 SYDVKM.

The chain uses TRBV29-1 and TRBJ2-1; D may be TRBD1 (6 bases). Trimming removed 3 bases at V and 10 bases at J, with 22 bases between. The CDR3 spans 15 residues. From germline, CDR1 is SQVTM and CDR2 ANQGSEA. CDR3 sequence (DNA): TGCAGCGTTGACTTACAGGGTTTCGGGGCTCTCGAGCAGTTCTTC. It yields the protein CSVDLQGFGALEQFF.

The V call is TRBV9, the J call TRBJ2-7, with 9 bases lining up with TRBD1. V trimming: 3 bases; J trimming: 6 bases; junction bases outside the gene matches: 7. The CDR3 has 14 residues. Germline CDR1 is SGDLS and CDR2 is YYNGEE. The CDR3 sequence is CASSALQGAGEQYF. The CDR3 DNA sequence: TGTGCCAGCAGCGCCCTACAGGGGGCTGGCGAGCAGTACTTC.

V is TRBV7-8 and J is TRBJ2-2; D gene unclear. CDR3 length equals 15 residues. With 5 bases removed from V and 1 base from J, the gap between germline ends came to 11 bases. Germline-derived CDR1 and CDR2 are SGHVS and FQNEAQ. CDR3 bases: TGTGCCAGCAGCCCGCTAATTGAGAACACCGGGGAGCTGTTTTTT. It specifies CASSPLIENTGELFF.

The rearrangement uses TRBV19 and TRBJ2-1, with D hard to call. Germline loops: CDR1 LNHDA, CDR2 SQIVND (reference sequence). Trimming stripped 5 bases from V and 12 bases from J, with 11 bases between. The CDR3 has 11 residues. DNA for the CDR3: TGTGCCAGTAGTTACGGTCACGGGCAGTTCTTC. Translating gives CASSYGHGQFF.

V usage is TRBV2 and J usage is TRBJ1-2; TRBD1 matches 8 bases. J lost 2 bases, V lost 7 bases, and 3 bases had no gene match. The CDR3 loop spans 13 amino acids. The germline V gene has CDR1 SNHLY and CDR2 FYNNEI. The CDR3 loop is CASIRTGNYGYTF. The CDR3 nucleotides read TGTGCCAGCATCCGGACAGGGAACTATGGCTACACCTTC.

This clone was seen just once. This chain connects TRBV7-3 to TRBJ2-1, with D perhaps TRBD2 (6 bases). Trimming left V 3 bases short and J 6 bases short, with 15 bases between. Germline lookup yields CDR1 SGHTA and CDR2 FQGTGA. This CDR3 is 15 amino acids long. Here the CDR3 reads CASSFDGRVGNEQFF. CDR3 DNA: TGTGCCAGCAGCTTTGACGGGAGAGTGGGCAATGAGCAGTTCTTC.

This rearrangement joins TRBV4-1 to TRBJ1-5; the D is unclear. There are 18 residues in the CDR3. V was trimmed by 0 bases and J by 5 bases, leaving 20 bases between them. CDR1 and CDR2 from the germline V gene are MGHRA and YSYEKL. CDR3 in amino acids: CASSQDFRGNLEYQPQHF. The DNA of the CDR3 is TGCGCCAGCAGCCAAGATTTTCGCGGCAACCTAGAGTATCAGCCCCAGCATTTT.

The rearrangement uses TRBV27 and TRBJ2-4; no reliable D call. This CDR3 has 13 residues. CDR1 and CDR2 from the germline V gene are MNHEY and SMNVEV (reference sequence). Between the trimmed V and J ends, which lost 4 bases and 2 bases, there was a span of 6 bases. The CDR3: CASSWGPKNIQYF. In DNA, the CDR3 is TGTGCCAGCAGTTGGGGTCCCAAAAACATTCAGTACTTC.

Comments on this clone: Within the sample, other DNA sequences also encode this same CDR3. This chain uses TRBV5-1 with TRBJ1-1; possibly TRBD1 for D (6 bases). Deletions cut 2 bases from V and 1 base from J, with 9 bases between. The CDR3 has 14 residues. Germline loops: CDR1 SGHRS, CDR2 YFSETQ. This chain's CDR3 is CASSLETGNTEAFF. The CDR3 DNA reads as TGCGCCAGCAGCTTAGAGACAGGGAACACTGAAGCTTTCTTT.

V usage is TRBV5-1 and J usage is TRBJ2-7; TRBD2 might be the D (5 bases). The germline V gene encodes CDR1 SGHRS and CDR2 YFSETQ. Trimming took off 7 bases at V and 0 bases at J, with 29 bases between the two ends. CDR3 size: 19 residues. The CDR3 loop is CASLLEPPGVGVSSYEQYF. The CDR3, as DNA: TGCGCCAGCCTCTTAGAGCCGCCCGGGGTGGGCGTTTCCTCCTACGAGCAGTACTTC.

This clone was counted once. This chain links TRBV12-5 with TRBJ2-2; TRBD1 or TRBD2 may be the D gene (8 bases each). V lost 7 bases, J lost 7 bases, and 16 bases lay in between. CDR3 length: 14 amino acids. The germline V gene encodes CDR1 LGHNT and CDR2 FRNRAP. CDR3 DNA sequence: TGTGCTAGTGCCTTTAGCGGGACAGGCGGGGAGCTGTTTTTT. Its translation is CASAFSGTGGELFF.

The chain joins TRBV27 to TRBJ1-2; D not certain. The V end was cut by 5 bases, the J end by 6 bases, with 16 bases between. Germline V gene lookup returns CDR1 MNHEY and CDR2 SMNVEV (reference sequence). The CDR3 extends over 14 amino acids. The CDR3 sequence is CASSPRGGRDGYTF. As DNA, the CDR3 is TGTGCCAGCAGTCCCCGGGGTGGGAGGGATGGCTACACCTTC.

This clone has only one observation. This chain connects TRBV27 to TRBJ2-5; D gene ambiguous. TRBJ2-7 explains the end of the DNA better; the J call may be wrong. CDR1 is MNHEY, CDR2 SMNVEV, per germline (reference sequence). The CDR3 spans 13 residues. CDR3 amino acids: CASSQGPVYEQYF. Here the CDR3 DNA reads TGTGCCAGCAGTCAAGGGCCAGTTTACGAGCAGTACTTC.

The table lists this clone with a few counts. This sequence joins TRBV5-1 and TRBJ1-1; TRBD1 agrees at 7 bases. J was trimmed by 5 bases and V by 2 bases; bases with no gene match: 6. The germline V gene encodes CDR1 SGHRS and CDR2 YFSETQ. The CDR3 totals 14 residues. The CDR3 protein is CASSFDRVGTEAFF. CDR3 in DNA: TGCGCCAGCAGCTTCGACAGGGTTGGGACTGAAGCTTTCTTT.

This clone is a singleton in its sample. The chain is built from TRBV10-3 and TRBJ2-7, with no clear D. V lost 7 bases to trimming and J lost 2 bases, with 15 bases between them. CDR1 is ENHRY, CDR2 SYGVKD, per germline. The CDR3 length is 14 residues. The chain's CDR3 is CAIKDTLAAYEQYF. The CDR3 nucleotides read TGTGCCATCAAAGACACCTTAGCCGCCTACGAGCAGTACTTC.

This clone has a single count. The chain employs TRBV5-6 and TRBJ2-5; D call uncertain. From germline, CDR1 is SGHDT and CDR2 YYEEEE. V was pared by 3 bases and J by 1 base, with 25 bases between. The CDR3 is 19 residues long. The CDR3 coding sequence is TGTGCCAGCAGCTATTTCGGCGTTGTTGTTAGGCAGAGCCAAGAGACCCAGTACTTC. Amino acid sequence: CASSYFGVVVRQSQETQYF.

This clone was detected only once. V is TRBV9 and J is TRBJ2-2; D is possibly TRBD1 (6 bases). CDR3 length equals 15 residues. With 0 bases removed from V and 6 bases from J, the gap between germline ends came to 12 bases. Germline CDR1 reads SGDLS; CDR2 reads YYNGEE. The CDR3 nucleotides read TGTGCCAGCAGCGTAGCGGCTAGGGGGTCCGGGGAGCTGTTTTTT. This gives the protein CASSVAARGSGELFF.

This clone has just one count. The chain combines TRBV5-5 with TRBJ2-2; 7 nucleotides agree with TRBD1. Germline V CDR1 and CDR2: SGHKS, YYEKEE (reference sequence). V lost 6 bases to trimming and J lost 2 bases; unmatched junction nucleotides: 10. The CDR3 is made up of 16 amino acids. This chain's CDR3 is CASTPLGTANTGELFF. DNA of the CDR3: TGTGCCAGCACCCCCTTAGGGACAGCCAACACCGGGGAGCTGTTTTTT.

The chain has TRBV7-8 and TRBJ1-5; maybe TRBD1 (6 bases). The germline V and J ends were trimmed by 5 bases and 0 bases, with 14 bases remaining between them. The CDR3 is 16 amino acids. Germline lookup yields CDR1 SGHVS and CDR2 FQNEAQ. The DNA of the CDR3 is TGTGCCAGCAGCCAAATGCCAGGGGTTAGCAATCAGCCCCAGCATTTT. As protein: CASSQMPGVSNQPQHF.